One sample yielded the 14 T cell receptor beta chains listed below, sequenced in a study of shared clonotypes between healthy human individuals. Assay used: immunoSEQ multiplex PCR; TCRdb lists only in-frame clones, some missing. The sample yields around 550,000 clones, less than 96% seen once. The sample taken for sequencing was naive CD4+ T cells sorted from blood. The subset: CD45RA+ positively selected. The source of these receptors is a woman in her 30s in good health.

This clone appeared a single time. The V and J genes are TRBV5-1 and TRBJ2-7; possibly TRBD1 or TRBD2 for D (5 bases each). Trimming stripped 0 bases from V and 6 bases from J, with 16 bases between. From germline, CDR1 is SGHRS and CDR2 YFSETQ. CDR3 size: 15 residues. The chain's CDR3 is CASSLGMSGPGEQYF. CDR3 coding DNA: TGCGCCAGCAGCTTGGGGATGTCGGGGCCGGGCGAGCAGTACTTC.

This chain uses TRBV5-6 with TRBJ1-2; D is perhaps TRBD1 (5 bases). Germline CDR1 is SGHDT and CDR2 is YYEEEE. There are 14 residues in the CDR3. Trimming shortened V by 0 bases and J by 1 base, and 7 bases separated the two germline ends. This chain's CDR3 is CASSLEQVNYGYTF. In DNA form, the CDR3 reads TGTGCCAGCAGCTTGGAACAGGTTAACTATGGCTACACCTTC.

V is TRBV7-9 and J is TRBJ2-5, with a tentative D call TRBD1 (5 bases). The CDR3 sequence is 14 residues long. The germline V gene has CDR1 SEHNR and CDR2 FQNEAQ (reference sequence). Trimming took off 0 bases at V and 3 bases at J, with 8 bases between the two ends. CDR3 coding DNA: TGTGCCAGCAGCTTAGCCAGCAGGGAAGAGACCCAGTACTTC. It encodes CASSLASREETQYF.

This clone was observed once. This chain uses TRBV4-1 with TRBJ1-2, with D perhaps matching TRBD1 (5 bases). The CDR3 length is 15 residues. V lost 0 bases to trimming and J lost 3 bases, with 11 bases between them. CDR1 is MGHRA, CDR2 YSYEKL, per germline. CDR3 DNA sequence: TGCGCCAGCAGCCAAGAGGCAGGGAGTCACTATGGCTACACCTTC. Translation: CASSQEAGSHYGYTF.

V is TRBV28 and J is TRBJ2-5, with a tentative D call TRBD2 (5 bases). CDR1 is MDHEN and CDR2 is SYDVKM in the germline V gene. The CDR3 runs 14 residues. Trimming removed 4 bases from V and 3 bases from J, with 12 bases in between. The CDR3 loop is CASSYGGRKETQYF. The CDR3 DNA follows: TGTGCCAGCAGTTACGGCGGGCGGAAAGAGACCCAGTACTTC.

The J gene is TRBJ1-5, the V gene TRBV6-6; 7 nucleotides line up with TRBD1. CDR1 and CDR2 (germline): MNHNY, SVGAGI (reference sequence). V lost 0 bases to trimming and J lost 7 bases; unmatched junction nucleotides: 6. The CDR3 is made up of 15 amino acids. CDR3 residues: CASSYSRDSGQPQHF. In nucleotides, the CDR3 is TGTGCCAGCAGTTACTCCCGGGACAGCGGGCAGCCCCAGCATTTT.

This chain joins TRBV27 and TRBJ1-2; D perhaps matches TRBD1 (6 bases). Trimming shortened V by 4 bases and J by 4 bases, and 16 bases separated the two germline ends. The CDR3 totals 15 residues. Germline V lookup: CDR1 MNHEY, CDR2 SMNVEV (reference sequence). DNA for the CDR3: TGTGCCAGCAGTTCGTCCCCGACAGGCGCCTATGGCTACACCTTC. Its protein is CASSSSPTGAYGYTF.

This clone was found once. The chain joins TRBV5-4 to TRBJ1-4, with 7 bases that match TRBD1. This CDR3 comprises 13 residues. Germline loops: CDR1 SGHNT, CDR2 YYREEE (reference sequence). J was trimmed by 5 bases and V by 4 bases; bases with no gene match: 2. CDR3 protein: CASSQQGNEKLFF. CDR3 DNA sequence: TGTGCCAGCAGCCAACAGGGGAATGAAAAACTGTTTTTT.

The J gene is TRBJ2-6, the V gene TRBV7-6; 7 bases line up with TRBD1. The trim removed 6 bases at V and 3 bases at J, leaving 17 bases unmatched. CDR3 length: 19 residues. Per the germline V gene, CDR1 is SGHVS and CDR2 is FNYEAQ. This CDR3 is CASSTPRTGGDSGANVLTF. CDR3 nucleotides: TGTGCCAGCAGTACACCTCGGACAGGCGGTGATAGTGGGGCCAACGTCCTGACTTTC.

The chain employs TRBV18 and TRBJ2-7; TRBD1 matches 9 bases. The V segment lost 6 bases and the J segment 3 bases; nucleotides outside the gene matches: 12. Germline CDR1 and CDR2: KGHSH and LQKENI. The length of the CDR3 is 16 residues. Here the CDR3 reads CASSGGITGQGYEQYF. The CDR3 coding sequence is TGTGCCAGCTCGGGAGGAATTACGGGACAGGGCTACGAGCAGTACTTC.

This chain uses TRBV4-1 with TRBJ2-7; TRBD2 might be the D (5 bases). CDR3 length equals 17 residues. With 4 bases removed from V and 4 bases from J, the gap between germline ends came to 23 bases. Germline V gives CDR1 MGHRA, CDR2 YSYEKL. CDR3 region: CASSLPPPGSQTYEQYF. The CDR3 nucleotides are TGCGCCAGCAGCCTTCCTCCTCCGGGATCCCAAACTTACGAGCAGTACTTC.

The CDR3 protein is CASSFWVYNEQFF. DNA of the CDR3: TGTGCCAGCAGTTTCTGGGTCTACAATGAGCAGTTCTTC. The V gene is TRBV28, the J gene TRBJ2-1, with unresolved D. This CDR3 is 13 amino acids long. Trimming shortened V by 3 bases and J by 3 bases, and 6 bases separated the two germline ends. The germline V gene encodes CDR1 MDHEN and CDR2 SYDVKM.

For the CDR3, the DNA is TGCGCCAGCGGAGTCAATGAGCAGTTCTTC. This sequence encodes CASGVNEQFF. This chain links TRBV5-1 with TRBJ2-1, with D unresolved. The ends were cut back, 7 bases at V and 6 bases at J, with 5 bases in the middle. The length of the CDR3 is 10 residues. The V gene's germline CDR1 is SGHRS and CDR2 YFSETQ.

Details on this clone: Other nucleotide sequences in the sample specify the same CDR3. This chain links TRBV28 with TRBJ2-7; D gene uncertain. Germline lookup yields CDR1 MDHEN and CDR2 SYDVKM. Trimming cost V 2 bases and J 4 bases, with 6 bases left between them. The CDR3 length is 12 residues. CDR3 nucleotide sequence: TGTGCCAGCAGTTTAGGGTATTACGAGCAGTACTTC. Amino acid sequence: CASSLGYYEQYF.